This T cell receptor beta chain comes out of a study of blood T cell repertoires in COVID-19. Looking at the study overall: Sites in the United States, Italy and Spain provided acute and convalescent COVID-19 samples. Sample material is recorded as cDNA or gDNA derived from T cells, B-cell-depleted T cells, or PBMCs.

J lost 0 bases, V lost 4 bases, and 7 bases had no gene match. The CDR3 sequence is 15 residues long. Germline CDR1 reads SGHRS; CDR2 reads YFSETQ. In the original analysis: Using reference gene primer amplification, nucleated cell counts were estimated. The method was immunoSEQ multiplex PCR; TCRdb's version includes in-frame clones alone and lacks a portion of them. The V and J calls and clone size come from that table; D and trimming were worked out from the DNA. The sample has about 230,000 clones; approximately 91% are singletons. The source is a woman aged 60-75 years with acute or convalescent COVID-19. The gene calls are TRBV5-1 and TRBJ2-7, with 7 positions matching TRBD1. Sequenced input: peripheral blood. The chain's CDR3 is CASSPQGPSSYEQYF. CDR3 sequence (DNA): TGCGCCAGCAGCCCACAGGGGCCGAGCTCCTACGAGCAGTACTTC.